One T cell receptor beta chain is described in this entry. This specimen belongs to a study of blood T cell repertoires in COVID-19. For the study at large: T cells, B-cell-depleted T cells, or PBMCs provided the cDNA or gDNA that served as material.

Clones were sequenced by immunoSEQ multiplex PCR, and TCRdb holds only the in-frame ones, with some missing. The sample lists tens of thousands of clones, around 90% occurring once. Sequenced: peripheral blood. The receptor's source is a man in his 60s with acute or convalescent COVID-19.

The CDR3 is CASSPLGTGGADTEAFF. The CDR3 region has the DNA TGTGCCAGCAGCCCGCTAGGGACAGGGGGCGCGGACACTGAAGCTTTCTTT. The V and J genes are TRBV13 and TRBJ1-1; 12 nucleotides line up with TRBD1. This CDR3 is built from 17 residues. Looked up from germline, CDR1 is PRHDT and CDR2 is FYEKMQ (reference sequence). Trimming cost V 5 bases and J 3 bases; bases outside gene matches: 10.